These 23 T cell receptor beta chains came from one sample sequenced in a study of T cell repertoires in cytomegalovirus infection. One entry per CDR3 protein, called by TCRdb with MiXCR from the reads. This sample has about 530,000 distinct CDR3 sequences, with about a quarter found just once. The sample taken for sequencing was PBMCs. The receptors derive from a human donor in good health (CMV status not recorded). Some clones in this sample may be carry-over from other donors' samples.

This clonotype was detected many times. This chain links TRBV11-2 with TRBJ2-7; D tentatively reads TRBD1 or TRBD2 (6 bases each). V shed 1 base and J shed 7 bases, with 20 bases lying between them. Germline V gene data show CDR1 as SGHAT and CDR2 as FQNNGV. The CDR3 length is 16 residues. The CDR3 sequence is CASSLGTGGPTREQYF. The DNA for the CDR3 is TGTGCCAGCAGCTTAGGTACCGGGGGCCCTACTAGAGAGCAGTACTTC.

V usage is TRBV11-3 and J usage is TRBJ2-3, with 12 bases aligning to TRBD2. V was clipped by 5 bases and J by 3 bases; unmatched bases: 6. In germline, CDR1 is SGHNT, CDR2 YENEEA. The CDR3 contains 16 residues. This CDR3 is CASSDRTSGKTDTQYF. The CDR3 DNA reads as TGTGCCAGCAGCGACAGGACTAGCGGGAAGACAGATACGCAGTATTTT.

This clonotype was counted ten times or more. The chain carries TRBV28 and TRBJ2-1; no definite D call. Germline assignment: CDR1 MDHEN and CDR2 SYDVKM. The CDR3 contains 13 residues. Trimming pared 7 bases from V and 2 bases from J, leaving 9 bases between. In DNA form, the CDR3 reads TGTGCCAGCACCAAAGCAGCCTACAATGAGCAGTTCTTC. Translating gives CASTKAAYNEQFF.

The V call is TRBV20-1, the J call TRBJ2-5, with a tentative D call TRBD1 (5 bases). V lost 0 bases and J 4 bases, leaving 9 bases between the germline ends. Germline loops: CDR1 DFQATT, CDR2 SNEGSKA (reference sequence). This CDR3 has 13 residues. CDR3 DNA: TGCAGTGCTAGAGAGAGCAGGGCAGAGACCCAGTACTTC. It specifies CSARESRAETQYF.

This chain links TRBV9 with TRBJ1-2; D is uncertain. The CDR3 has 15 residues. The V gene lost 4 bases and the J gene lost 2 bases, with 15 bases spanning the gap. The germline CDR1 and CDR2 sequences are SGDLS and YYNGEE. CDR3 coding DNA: TGTGCCAGCAGCCCAATGCCCGGGTCCAACTATGGCTACACCTTC. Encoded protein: CASSPMPGSNYGYTF.

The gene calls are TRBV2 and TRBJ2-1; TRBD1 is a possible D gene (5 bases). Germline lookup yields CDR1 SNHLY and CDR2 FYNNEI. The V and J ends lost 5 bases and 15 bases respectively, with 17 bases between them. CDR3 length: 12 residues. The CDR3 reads CASSTDRTQPFF. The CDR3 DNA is TGTGCCAGCAGTACCGACAGAACCCAGCCGTTCTTC.

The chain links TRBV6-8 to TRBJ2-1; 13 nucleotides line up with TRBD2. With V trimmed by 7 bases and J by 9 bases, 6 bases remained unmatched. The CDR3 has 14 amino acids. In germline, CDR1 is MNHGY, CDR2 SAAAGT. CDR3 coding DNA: TGTGCCAGCACTGGACTAGCGGGAGCTGCTGAGCAGTTCTTC. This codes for CASTGLAGAAEQFF.

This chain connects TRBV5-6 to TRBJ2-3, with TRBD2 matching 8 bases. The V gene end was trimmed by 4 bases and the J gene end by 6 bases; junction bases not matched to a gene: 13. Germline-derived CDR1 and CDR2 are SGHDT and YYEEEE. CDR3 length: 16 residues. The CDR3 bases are TGTGCCAGCAGCCACGGACTAGCTCGCAATGGGGATACGCAGTATTTT. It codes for CASSHGLARNGDTQYF.

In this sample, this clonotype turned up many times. CDR3: CASSLGRGRNTIYF. The CDR3 DNA sequence: TGTGCCAGCAGCTTAGGAAGGGGCCGAAACACCATATATTTT. The rearrangement joins TRBV7-2 to TRBJ1-3, with D possibly TRBD1 on 5 matching bases. This CDR3 spans 14 amino acids. Germline CDR1 and CDR2: SGHTA and FQGNSA. V lost 1 base and J lost 5, with 9 bases in between.

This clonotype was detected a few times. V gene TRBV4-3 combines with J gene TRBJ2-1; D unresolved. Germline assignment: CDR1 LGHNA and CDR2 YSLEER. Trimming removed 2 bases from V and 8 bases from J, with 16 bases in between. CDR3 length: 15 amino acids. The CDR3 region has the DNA TGCGCCAGCAGCCAAAACCCGACCAGCGTGTATGAGCAGTTCTTC. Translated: CASSQNPTSVYEQFF.

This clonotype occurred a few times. The CDR3 coding sequence is TGTGCCAGCCGGGACGGGATTTCCTACAATGAGCAGTTCTTC. This gives the protein CASRDGISYNEQFF. V and J are TRBV6-2 or TRBV6-3 and TRBJ2-1, with D possibly called TRBD1 or TRBD2 (5 bases each). There are 14 residues in the CDR3. Between the trimmed V and J ends, which lost 8 bases and 1 base, there was a span of 12 bases. Germline values: CDR1 MNHEY, CDR2 SVGEGT.

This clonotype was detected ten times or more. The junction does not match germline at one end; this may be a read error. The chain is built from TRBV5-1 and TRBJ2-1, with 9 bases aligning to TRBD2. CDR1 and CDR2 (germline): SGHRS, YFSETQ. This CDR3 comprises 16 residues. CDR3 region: CASSLAGVSSYNEQFF. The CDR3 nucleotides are TGTGCCAGCAGCTTAGCGGGAGTGAGCTCCTACAATGAGCAGTTCTTC.

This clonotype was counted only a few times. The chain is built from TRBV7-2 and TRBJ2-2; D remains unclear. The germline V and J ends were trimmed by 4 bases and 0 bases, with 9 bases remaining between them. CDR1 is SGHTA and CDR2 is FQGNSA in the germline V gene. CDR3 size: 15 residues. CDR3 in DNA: TGTGCCAGCAGCTACGACCGAGCGAACACCGGGGAGCTGTTTTTT. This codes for CASSYDRANTGELFF.

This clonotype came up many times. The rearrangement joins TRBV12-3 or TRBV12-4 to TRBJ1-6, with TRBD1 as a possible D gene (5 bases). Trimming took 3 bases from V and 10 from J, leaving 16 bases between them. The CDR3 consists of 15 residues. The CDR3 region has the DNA TGTGCCAGCAGTTTCAGGGACGCCGGAGGATCACCCCTCCACTTT. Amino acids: CASSFRDAGGSPLHF.

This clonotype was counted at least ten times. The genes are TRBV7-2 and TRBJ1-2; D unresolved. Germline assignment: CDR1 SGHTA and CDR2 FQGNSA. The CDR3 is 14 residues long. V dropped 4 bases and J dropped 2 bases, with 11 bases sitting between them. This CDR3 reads CASSSRTVNYGYTF. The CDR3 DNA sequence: TGTGCCAGCAGCTCCCGGACCGTAAACTATGGCTACACCTTC.

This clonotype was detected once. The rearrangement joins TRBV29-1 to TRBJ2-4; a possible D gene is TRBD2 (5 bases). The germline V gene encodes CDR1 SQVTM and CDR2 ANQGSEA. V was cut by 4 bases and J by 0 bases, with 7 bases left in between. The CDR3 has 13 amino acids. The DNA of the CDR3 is TGCAGCGTTGTACGGGAAGCCAAAAACATTCAGTACTTC. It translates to CSVVREAKNIQYF.

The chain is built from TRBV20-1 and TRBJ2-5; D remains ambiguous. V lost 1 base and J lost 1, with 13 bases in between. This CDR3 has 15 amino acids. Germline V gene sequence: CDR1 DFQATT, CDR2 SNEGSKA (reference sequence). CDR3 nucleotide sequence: TGCAGTGCTAGAGTCCCTCGATCGACCCAAGAGACCCAGTACTTC. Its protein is CSARVPRSTQETQYF.

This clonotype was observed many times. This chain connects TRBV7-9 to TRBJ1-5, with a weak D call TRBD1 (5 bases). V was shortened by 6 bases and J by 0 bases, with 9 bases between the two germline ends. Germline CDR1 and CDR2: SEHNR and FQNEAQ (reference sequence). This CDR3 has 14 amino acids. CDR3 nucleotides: TGTGCCAGCAGTCGGGACGGTAGCAATCAGCCCCAGCATTTT. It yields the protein CASSRDGSNQPQHF.

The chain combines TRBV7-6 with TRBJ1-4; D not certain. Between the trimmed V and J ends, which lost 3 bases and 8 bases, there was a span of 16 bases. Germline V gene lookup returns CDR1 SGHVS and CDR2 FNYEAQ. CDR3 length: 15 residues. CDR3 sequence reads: CASSLTAAGTEKLFF. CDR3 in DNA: TGTGCCAGCAGCTTGACCGCGGCAGGAACCGAAAAACTGTTTTTT. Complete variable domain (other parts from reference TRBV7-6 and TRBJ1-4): GAGVSQSPRYKVTKRGQDVALRCDPISGHVSLYWYRQALGQGPEFLTYFNYEAQQDKSGLPNDRFSAERPEGSISTLTIQRTEQRDSAMYRCASSLTAAGTEKLFFGSGTQLSVL.

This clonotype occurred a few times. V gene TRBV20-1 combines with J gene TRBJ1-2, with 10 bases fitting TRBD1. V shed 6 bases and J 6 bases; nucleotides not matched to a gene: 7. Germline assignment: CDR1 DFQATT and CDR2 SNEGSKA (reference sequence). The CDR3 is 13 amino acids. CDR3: CSAGDRGLNGYTF. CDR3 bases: TGCAGTGCGGGGGACAGGGGTTTGAATGGCTACACCTTC.

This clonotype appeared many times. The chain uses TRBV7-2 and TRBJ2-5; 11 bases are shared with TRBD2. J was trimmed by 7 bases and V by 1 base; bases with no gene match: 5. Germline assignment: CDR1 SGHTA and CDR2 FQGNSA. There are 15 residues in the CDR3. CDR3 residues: CASSLVTSGMGTQYF. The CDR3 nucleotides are TGTGCCAGCAGCTTAGTGACTAGCGGGATGGGGACCCAGTACTTC.

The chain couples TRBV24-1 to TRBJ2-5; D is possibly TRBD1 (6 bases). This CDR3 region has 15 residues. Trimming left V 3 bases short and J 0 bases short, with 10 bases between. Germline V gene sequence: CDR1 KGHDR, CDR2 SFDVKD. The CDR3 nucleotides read TGTGCCACCAGTGATACAGGGATGTACCAAGAGACCCAGTACTTC. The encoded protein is CATSDTGMYQETQYF.

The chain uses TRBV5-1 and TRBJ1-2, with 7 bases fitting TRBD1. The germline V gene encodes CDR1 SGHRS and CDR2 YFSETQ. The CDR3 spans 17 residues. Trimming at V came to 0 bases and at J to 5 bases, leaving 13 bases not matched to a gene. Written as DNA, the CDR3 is TGCGCCAGCAGCTTGGGTGGGGGGACAGCAAATCGATATGGCTACACCTTC. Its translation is CASSLGGGTANRYGYTF.